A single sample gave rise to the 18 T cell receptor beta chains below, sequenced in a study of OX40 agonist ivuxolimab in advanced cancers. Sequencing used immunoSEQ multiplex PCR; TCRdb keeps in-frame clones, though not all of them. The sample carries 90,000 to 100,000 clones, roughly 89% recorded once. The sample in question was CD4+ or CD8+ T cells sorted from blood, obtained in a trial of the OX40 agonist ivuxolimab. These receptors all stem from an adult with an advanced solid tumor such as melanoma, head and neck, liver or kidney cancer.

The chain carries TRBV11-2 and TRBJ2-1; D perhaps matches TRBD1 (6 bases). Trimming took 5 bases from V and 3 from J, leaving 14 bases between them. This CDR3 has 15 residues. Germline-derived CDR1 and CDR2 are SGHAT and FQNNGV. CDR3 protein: CASSPMAGVYNEQFF. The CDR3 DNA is TGTGCCAGCAGCCCCATGGCAGGGGTCTACAATGAGCAGTTCTTC.

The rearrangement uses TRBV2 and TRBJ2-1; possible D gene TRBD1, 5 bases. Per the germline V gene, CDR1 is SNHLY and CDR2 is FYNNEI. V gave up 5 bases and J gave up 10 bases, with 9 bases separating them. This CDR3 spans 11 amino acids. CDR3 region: CASSRQREQFF. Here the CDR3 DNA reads TGTGCCAGCAGTCGACAGAGAGAGCAGTTCTTC.

DNA of the CDR3: TGTGCCAGCAGCTTAAGGGGACGGACCGACTCTGGAAACACCATATATTTT. Encoded protein: CASSLRGRTDSGNTIYF. The rearrangement joins TRBV7-9 to TRBJ1-3; D perhaps matches TRBD1 (5 bases). V dropped 2 bases and J dropped 0 bases, with 14 bases sitting between them. Per the germline V gene, CDR1 is SEHNR and CDR2 is FQNEAQ (reference sequence). This CDR3 region has 17 residues.

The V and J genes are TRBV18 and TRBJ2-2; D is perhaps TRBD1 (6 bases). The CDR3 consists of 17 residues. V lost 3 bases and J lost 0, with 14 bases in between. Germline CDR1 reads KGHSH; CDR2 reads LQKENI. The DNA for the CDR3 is TGTGCCAGCTCACCGATCAGGGGAGCACCGAACACCGGGGAGCTGTTTTTT. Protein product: CASSPIRGAPNTGELFF.

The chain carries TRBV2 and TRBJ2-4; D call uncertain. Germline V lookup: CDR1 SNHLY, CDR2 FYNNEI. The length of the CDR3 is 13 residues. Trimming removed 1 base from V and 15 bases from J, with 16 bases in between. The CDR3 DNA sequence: TGTGCCAGCAGTGAAGGGGCCAGCGCACGAAGGTACTTC. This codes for CASSEGASARRYF.

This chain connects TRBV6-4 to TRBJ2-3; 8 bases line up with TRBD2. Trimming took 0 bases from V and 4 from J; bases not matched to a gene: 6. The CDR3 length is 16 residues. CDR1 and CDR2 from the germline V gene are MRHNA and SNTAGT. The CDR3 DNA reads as TGTGCCAGCAGTGACTCCCCCGGGGGGGCGGCAGATACGCAGTATTTT. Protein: CASSDSPGGAADTQYF.

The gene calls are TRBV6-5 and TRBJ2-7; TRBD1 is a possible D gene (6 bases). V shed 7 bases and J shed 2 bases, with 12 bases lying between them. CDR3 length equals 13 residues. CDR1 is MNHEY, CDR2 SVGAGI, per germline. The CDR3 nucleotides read TGTGCCAGCACCCCCAAGGGGGCCTACGAGCAGTACTTC. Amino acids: CASTPKGAYEQYF.

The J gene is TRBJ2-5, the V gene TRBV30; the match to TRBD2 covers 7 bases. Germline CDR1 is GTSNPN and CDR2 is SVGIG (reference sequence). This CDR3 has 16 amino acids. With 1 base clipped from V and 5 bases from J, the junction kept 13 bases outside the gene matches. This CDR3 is CAWSASGARSGETQYF. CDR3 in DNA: TGTGCCTGGAGTGCCAGCGGGGCTCGTAGCGGGGAGACCCAGTACTTC.

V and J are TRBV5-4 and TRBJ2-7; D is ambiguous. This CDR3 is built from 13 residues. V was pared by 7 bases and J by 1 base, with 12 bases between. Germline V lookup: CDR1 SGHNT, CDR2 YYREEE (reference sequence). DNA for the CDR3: TGTGCCAGCGCCAAAGGAGAATCCTACGAGCAGTACTTC. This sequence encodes CASAKGESYEQYF. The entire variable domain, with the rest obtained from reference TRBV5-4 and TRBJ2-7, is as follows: ETGVTQSPTHLIKTRGQQVTLRCSSQSGHNTVSWYQQALGQGPQFIFQYYREEENGRGNFPPRFSGLQFPNYSSELNVNALELDDSALYLCASAKGESYEQYFGPGTRLTVT.

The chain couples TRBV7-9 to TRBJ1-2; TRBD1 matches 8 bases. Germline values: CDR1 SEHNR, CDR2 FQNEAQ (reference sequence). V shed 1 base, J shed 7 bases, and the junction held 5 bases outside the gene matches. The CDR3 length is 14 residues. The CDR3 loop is CASSLEGTGGGYTF. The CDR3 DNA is TGTGCCAGCAGCTTAGAAGGTACAGGGGGTGGCTACACCTTC.

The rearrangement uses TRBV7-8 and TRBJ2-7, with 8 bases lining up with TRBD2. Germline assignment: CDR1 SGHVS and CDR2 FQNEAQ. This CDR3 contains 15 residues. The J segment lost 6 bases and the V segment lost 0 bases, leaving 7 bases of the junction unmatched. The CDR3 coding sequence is TGTGCCAGCAGCTTAGCGGGTAGCGGGGTCGGCGAGCAGTACTTC. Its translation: CASSLAGSGVGEQYF.

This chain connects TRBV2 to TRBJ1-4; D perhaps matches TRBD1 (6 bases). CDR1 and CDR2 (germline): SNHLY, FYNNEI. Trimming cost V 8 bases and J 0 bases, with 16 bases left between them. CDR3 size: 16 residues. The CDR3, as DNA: TGTGCCAGCCGTGGGGGGCAGGGCGCAACTAATGAAAAACTGTTTTTT. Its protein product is CASRGGQGATNEKLFF.

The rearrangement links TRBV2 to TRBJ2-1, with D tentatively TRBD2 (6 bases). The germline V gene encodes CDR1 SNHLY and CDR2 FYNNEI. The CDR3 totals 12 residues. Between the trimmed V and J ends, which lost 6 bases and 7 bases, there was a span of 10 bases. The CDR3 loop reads CASRVEGNEQFF. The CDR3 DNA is TGTGCCAGCAGAGTGGAGGGGAATGAGCAGTTCTTC.

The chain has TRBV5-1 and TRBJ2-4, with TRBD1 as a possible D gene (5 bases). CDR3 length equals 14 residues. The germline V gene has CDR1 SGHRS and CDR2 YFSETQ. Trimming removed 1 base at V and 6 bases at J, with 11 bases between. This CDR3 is CASSLPQDRNIQYF. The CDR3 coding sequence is TGCGCCAGCAGCTTGCCCCAAGACAGAAACATTCAGTACTTC.

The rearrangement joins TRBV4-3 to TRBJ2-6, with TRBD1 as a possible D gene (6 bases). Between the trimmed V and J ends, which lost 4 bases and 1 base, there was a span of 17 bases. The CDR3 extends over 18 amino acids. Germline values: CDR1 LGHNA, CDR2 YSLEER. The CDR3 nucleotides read TGCGCCAGCAGCCTAGACAGGTATCTTTGGTCTGGGGCCAACGTCCTGACTTTC. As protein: CASSLDRYLWSGANVLTF.

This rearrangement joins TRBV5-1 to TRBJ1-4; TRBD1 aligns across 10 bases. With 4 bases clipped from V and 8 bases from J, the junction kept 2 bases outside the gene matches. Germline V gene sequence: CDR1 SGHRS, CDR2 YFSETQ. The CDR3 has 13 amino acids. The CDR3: CASSAGQGEKLFF. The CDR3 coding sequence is TGCGCCAGCAGCGCGGGACAGGGGGAAAAACTGTTTTTT. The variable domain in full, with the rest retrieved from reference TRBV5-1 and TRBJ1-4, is KAGVTQTPRYLIKTRGQQVTLSCSPISGHRSVSWYQQTPGQGLQFLFEYFSETQRNKGNFPGRFSGRQFSNSRSEMNVSTLELGDSALYLCASSAGQGEKLFFGSGTQLSVL.

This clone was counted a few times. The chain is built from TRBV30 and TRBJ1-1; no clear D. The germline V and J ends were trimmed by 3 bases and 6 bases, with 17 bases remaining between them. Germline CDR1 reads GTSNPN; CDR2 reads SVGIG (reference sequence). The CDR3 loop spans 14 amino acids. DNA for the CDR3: TGTGCCTGGAGGAGCGGCCGCCCTGCTTCTGAAGCTTTCTTT. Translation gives CAWRSGRPASEAFF.

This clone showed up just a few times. The CDR3: CASSPLPTSGVQETQYF. DNA for the CDR3: TGTGCCAGCAGCCCCCTTCCGACTAGCGGGGTACAAGAGACCCAGTACTTC. The J gene is TRBJ2-5, the V gene TRBV4-2; TRBD2 agrees at 11 bases. The CDR3 length is 17 residues. Germline values: CDR1 LGHNA, CDR2 YNFKEQ. V shed 4 bases and J 2 bases; nucleotides not matched to a gene: 9.